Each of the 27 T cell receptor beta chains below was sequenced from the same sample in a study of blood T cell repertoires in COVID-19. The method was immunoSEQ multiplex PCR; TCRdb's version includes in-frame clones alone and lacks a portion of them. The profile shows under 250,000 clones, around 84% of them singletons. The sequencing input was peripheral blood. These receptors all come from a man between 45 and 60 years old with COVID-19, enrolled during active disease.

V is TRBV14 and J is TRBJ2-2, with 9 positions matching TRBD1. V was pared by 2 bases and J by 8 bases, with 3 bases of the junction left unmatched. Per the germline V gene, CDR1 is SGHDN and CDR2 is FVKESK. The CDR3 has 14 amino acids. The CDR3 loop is CASSQQQGAGELFF. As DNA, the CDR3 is TGTGCCAGCAGCCAACAACAGGGGGCTGGGGAGCTGTTTTTT.

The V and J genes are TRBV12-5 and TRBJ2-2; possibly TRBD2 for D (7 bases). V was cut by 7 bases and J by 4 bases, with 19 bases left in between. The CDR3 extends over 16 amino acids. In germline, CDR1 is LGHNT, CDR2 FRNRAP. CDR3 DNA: TGTGCTAGTGCCTCGTCGGGGGGCAAGGGCACCGGGGAGCTGTTTTTT. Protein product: CASASSGGKGTGELFF.

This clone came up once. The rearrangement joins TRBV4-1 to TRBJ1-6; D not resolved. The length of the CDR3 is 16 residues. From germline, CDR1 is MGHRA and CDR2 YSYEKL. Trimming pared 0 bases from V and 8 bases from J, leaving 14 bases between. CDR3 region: CASSQERVERDSPLHF. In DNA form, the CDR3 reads TGCGCCAGCAGCCAAGAAAGGGTAGAGAGGGATTCACCCCTCCACTTT.

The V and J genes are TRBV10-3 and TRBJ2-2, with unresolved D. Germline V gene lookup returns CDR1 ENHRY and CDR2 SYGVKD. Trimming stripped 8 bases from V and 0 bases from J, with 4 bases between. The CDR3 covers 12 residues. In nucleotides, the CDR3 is TGTGCCATCGCAGCGAACACCGGGGAGCTGTTTTTT. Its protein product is CAIAANTGELFF.

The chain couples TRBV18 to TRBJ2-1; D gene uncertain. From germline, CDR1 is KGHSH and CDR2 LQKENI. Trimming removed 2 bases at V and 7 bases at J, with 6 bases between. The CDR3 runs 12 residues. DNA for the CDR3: TGTGCCAGCTCACCAGCGGTTAATGAGCAGTTCTTC. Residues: CASSPAVNEQFF.

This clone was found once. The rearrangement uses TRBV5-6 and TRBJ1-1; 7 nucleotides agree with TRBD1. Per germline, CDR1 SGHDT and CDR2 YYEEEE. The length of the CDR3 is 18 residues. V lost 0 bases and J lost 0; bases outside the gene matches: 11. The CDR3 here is CASSLDGWDSSMNTEAFF. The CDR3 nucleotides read TGTGCCAGCAGCTTGGATGGGTGGGACAGCAGCATGAACACTGAAGCTTTCTTT.

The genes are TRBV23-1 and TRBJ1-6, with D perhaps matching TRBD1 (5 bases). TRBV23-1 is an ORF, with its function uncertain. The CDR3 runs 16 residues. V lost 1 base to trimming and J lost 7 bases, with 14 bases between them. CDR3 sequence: CASSQLKTDFNSPLHF. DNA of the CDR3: TGCGCCAGCAGTCAATTAAAGACAGATTTCAATTCACCCCTCCACTTT.

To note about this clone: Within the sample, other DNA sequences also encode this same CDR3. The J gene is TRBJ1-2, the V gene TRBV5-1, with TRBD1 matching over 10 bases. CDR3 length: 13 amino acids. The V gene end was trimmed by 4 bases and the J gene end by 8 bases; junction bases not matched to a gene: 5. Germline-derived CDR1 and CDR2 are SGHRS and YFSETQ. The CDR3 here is CASSLGTGEGYTF. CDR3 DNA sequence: TGCGCCAGCAGCCTAGGGACAGGGGAGGGCTACACCTTC.

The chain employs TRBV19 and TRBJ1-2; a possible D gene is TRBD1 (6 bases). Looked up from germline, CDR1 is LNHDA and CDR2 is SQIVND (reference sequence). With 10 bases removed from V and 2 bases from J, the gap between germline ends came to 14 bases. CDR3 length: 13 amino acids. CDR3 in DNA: TGTGCCATCGCAACAGGGCAGAACTATGGCTACACCTTC. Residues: CAIATGQNYGYTF.

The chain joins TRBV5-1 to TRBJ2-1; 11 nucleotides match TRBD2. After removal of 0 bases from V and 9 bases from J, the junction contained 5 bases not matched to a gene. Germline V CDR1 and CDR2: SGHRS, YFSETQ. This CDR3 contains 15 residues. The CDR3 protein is CASSLGTSGRGEQFF. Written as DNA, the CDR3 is TGCGCCAGCAGCTTGGGGACTAGCGGGCGGGGTGAGCAGTTCTTC.

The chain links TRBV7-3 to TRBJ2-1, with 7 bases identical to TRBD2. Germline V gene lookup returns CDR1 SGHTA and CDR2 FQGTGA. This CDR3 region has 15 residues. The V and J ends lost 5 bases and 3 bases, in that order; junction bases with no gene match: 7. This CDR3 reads CASSPLADVYNEQFF. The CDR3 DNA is TGTGCCAGCAGCCCCCTAGCGGACGTCTACAATGAGCAGTTCTTC. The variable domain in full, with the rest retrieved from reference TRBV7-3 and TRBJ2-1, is GAGVSQTPSNKVTEKGKYVELRCDPISGHTALYWYRQSLGQGPEFLIYFQGTGAADDSGLPNDRFFAVRPEGSVSTLKIQRTERGDSAVYLCASSPLADVYNEQFFGPGTRLTVL.

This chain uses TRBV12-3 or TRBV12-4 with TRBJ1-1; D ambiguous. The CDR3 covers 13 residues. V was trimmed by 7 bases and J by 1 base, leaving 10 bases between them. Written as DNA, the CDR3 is TGTGCCAGCACATCGTTCGGGAACACTGAAGCTTTCTTT. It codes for CASTSFGNTEAFF.

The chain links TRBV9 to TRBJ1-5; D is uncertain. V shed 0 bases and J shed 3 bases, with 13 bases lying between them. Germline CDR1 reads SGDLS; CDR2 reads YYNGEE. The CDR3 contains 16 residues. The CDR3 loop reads CASSVGPYGANQPQHF. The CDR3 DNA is TGTGCCAGCAGCGTAGGGCCCTATGGAGCCAATCAGCCCCAGCATTTT.

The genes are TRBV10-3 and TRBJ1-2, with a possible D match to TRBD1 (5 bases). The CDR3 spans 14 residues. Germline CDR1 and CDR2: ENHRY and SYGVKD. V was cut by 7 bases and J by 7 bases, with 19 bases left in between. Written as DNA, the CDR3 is TGTGCCATCACCCCAGGACAACCAGCTGTTGGCTACACCTTC. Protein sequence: CAITPGQPAVGYTF.

The CDR3 DNA is TGCAGCGTTAGGGGGGGTTACCAAGAGACCCAGTACTTC. It translates to CSVRGGYQETQYF. V usage is TRBV29-1 and J usage is TRBJ2-5, with D possibly matching TRBD2 (7 bases). Looked up from germline, CDR1 is SQVTM and CDR2 is ANQGSEA. This CDR3 is built from 13 residues. Trimming removed 5 bases from V and 0 bases from J, with 10 bases in between.

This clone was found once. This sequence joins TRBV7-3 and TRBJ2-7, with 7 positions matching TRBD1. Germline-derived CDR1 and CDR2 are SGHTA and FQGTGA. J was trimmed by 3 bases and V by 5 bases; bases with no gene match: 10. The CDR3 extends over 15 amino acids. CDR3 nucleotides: TGTGCCAGCAGCCTGGCTCCGGGACAGAGCTACGAGCAGTACTTC. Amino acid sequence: CASSLAPGQSYEQYF.

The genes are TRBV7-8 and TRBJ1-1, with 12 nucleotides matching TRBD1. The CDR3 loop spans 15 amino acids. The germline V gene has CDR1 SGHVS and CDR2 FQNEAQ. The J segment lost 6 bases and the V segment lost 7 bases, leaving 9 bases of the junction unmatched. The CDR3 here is CASKMKGQGASEAFF. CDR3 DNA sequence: TGTGCCAGCAAAATGAAGGGACAGGGGGCCTCTGAAGCTTTCTTT.

The CDR3 here is CATSGGAQPQHF. The CDR3, as DNA: TGTGCCACCAGTGGGGGAGCTCAGCCCCAGCATTTT. V is TRBV24-1 and J is TRBJ1-5; no definite D call. There are 12 residues in the CDR3. Per germline, CDR1 KGHDR and CDR2 SFDVKD. V was trimmed by 5 bases and J by 6 bases, leaving 7 bases between them.

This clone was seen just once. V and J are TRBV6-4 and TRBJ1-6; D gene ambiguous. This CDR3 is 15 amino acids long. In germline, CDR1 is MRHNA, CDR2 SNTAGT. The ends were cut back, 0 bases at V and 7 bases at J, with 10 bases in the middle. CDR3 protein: CASSDSRGGNSPLHF. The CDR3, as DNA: TGTGCCAGCAGTGACTCGAGAGGTGGGAATTCACCCCTCCACTTT.

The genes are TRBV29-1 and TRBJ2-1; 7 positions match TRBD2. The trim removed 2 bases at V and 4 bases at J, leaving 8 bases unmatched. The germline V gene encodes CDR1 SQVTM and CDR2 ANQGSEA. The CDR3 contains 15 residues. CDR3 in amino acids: CSVEKSGLPYNEQFF. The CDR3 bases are TGCAGCGTTGAAAAATCGGGACTACCATACAATGAGCAGTTCTTC.

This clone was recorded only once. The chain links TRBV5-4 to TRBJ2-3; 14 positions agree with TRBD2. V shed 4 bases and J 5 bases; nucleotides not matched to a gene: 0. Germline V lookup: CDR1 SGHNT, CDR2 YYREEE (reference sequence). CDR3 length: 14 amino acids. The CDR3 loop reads CASSGTSGGDTQYF. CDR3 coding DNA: TGTGCCAGCAGCGGGACTAGCGGGGGAGATACGCAGTATTTT.

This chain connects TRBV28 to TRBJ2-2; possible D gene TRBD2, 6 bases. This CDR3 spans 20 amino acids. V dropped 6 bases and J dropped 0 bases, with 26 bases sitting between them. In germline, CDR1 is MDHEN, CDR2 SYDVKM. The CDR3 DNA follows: TGTGCCAGCAGGGGATATCGGGGGTCTGAGGAGTCCGCGAACACCGGGGAGCTGTTTTTT. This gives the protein CASRGYRGSEESANTGELFF.

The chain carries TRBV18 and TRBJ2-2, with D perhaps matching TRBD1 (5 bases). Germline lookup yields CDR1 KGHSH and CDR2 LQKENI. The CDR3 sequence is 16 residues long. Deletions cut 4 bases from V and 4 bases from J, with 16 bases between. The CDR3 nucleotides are TGTGCCAGCTCACGTAGTGGGGCAGGAAGCACCGGGGAGCTGTTTTTT. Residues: CASSRSGAGSTGELFF.

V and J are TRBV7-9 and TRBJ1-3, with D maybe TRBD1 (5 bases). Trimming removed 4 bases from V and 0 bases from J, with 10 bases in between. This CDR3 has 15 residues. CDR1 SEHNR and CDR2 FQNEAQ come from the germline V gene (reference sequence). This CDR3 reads CASSSDRNSGNTIYF. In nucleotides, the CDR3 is TGTGCCAGCAGCTCAGACAGAAACTCTGGAAACACCATATATTTT.

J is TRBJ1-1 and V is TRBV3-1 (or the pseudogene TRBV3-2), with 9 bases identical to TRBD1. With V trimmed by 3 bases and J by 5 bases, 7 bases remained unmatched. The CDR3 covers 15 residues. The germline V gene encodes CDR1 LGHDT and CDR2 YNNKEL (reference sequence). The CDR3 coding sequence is TGTGCCAGCAGCCATGCGGACAGGGGTCGGACTGAAGCTTTCTTT. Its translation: CASSHADRGRTEAFF.

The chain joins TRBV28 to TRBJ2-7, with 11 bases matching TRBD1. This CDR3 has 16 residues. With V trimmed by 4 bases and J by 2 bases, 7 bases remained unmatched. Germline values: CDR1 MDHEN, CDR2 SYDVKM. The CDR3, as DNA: TGTGCCAGCAGTTCACCGGGACAGGGGGGGCCCTACGAGCAGTACTTC. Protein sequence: CASSSPGQGGPYEQYF.

CDR3 nucleotide sequence: TGTGCCAGCAGTCCAGGACAGGGGAACACCGGGGAGCTGTTTTTT. Its translation: CASSPGQGNTGELFF. The chain is built from TRBV6-5 and TRBJ2-2; 8 bases are a match to TRBD1. J was trimmed by 1 base and V by 5 bases; bases with no gene match: 3. This CDR3 comprises 15 residues. Germline assignment: CDR1 MNHEY and CDR2 SVGAGI.